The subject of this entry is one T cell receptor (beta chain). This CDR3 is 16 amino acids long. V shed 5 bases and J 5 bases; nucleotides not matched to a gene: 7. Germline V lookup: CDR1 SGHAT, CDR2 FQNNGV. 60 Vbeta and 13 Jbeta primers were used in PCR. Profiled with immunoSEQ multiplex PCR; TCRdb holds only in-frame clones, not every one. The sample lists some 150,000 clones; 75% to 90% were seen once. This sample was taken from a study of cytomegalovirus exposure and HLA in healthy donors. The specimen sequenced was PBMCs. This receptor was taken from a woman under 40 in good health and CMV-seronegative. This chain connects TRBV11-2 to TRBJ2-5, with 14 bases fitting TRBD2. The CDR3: CASSVGLAGGGETQYF. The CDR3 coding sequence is TGTGCCAGCAGCGTAGGACTAGCGGGGGGAGGGGAGACCCAGTACTTC. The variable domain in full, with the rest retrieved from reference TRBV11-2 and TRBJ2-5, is EAGVAQSPRYKIIEKRQSVAFWCNPISGHATLYWYQQILGQGPKLLIQFQNNGVVDDSQLPKDRFSAERLKGVDSTLKIQPAKLEDSAVYLCASSVGLAGGGETQYFGPGTRLLVL.